This entry describes one TCR beta chain. The sample comes from a study of cytomegalovirus exposure and HLA in healthy donors. The PCR had 60 Vbeta and 13 Jbeta primers. Clones were read by immunoSEQ multiplex PCR, and TCRdb kept only the in-frame ones, dropping some. The sample includes around 140,000 clones, 80% of them seen just once. The V end lost 4 bases, the J end lost 4 bases, and 18 bases lay between the germline ends. CDR1 and CDR2 (germline): SGHNT, YYREEE (reference sequence). This CDR3 comprises 15 residues. The sample consisted of PBMCs. This receptor was identified in a middle-aged man in good health and CMV-seronegative. The V and J genes are TRBV5-4 and TRBJ2-7; perhaps TRBD2 as D (6 bases). Here the CDR3 DNA reads TGTGCCAGCAGCCCCGGACATGGACTATTGTACGAGCAGTACTTC. Translating it yields CASSPGHGLLYEQYF. The full variable domain, completed using reference TRBV5-4 and TRBJ2-7, is ETGVTQSPTHLIKTRGQQVTLRCSSQSGHNTVSWYQQALGQGPQFIFQYYREEENGRGNFPPRFSGLQFPNYSSELNVNALELDDSALYLCASSPGHGLLYEQYFGPGTRLTVT.